The TCR beta chain under discussion was sequenced for a study of blood T cells in healthy people across ages. Study results and limitations: The long-lived group displayed more naive CD4+ cells, plus higher diversity, than the aged donors did. Significant beta diversity loss was already apparent by age approximately 36, declining roughly linearly.

Alongside a J-beta primer mix, a sample-barcoded 5' primer served in a second PCR lasting about 7 to 11 cycles. Every cDNA molecule bore a tag from a template-switch adaptor containing 12 random nucleotides. From the 5' RACE reads, TCRdb called clonotypes with MiXCR, one entry per CDR3 protein. The sample has roughly 1.7 million distinct CDR3 sequences, roughly 32% seen once; the top ten hold 11%. Germline V gene sequence: CDR1 GTSNPN, CDR2 SVGIG (reference sequence). The CDR3 is 12 residues long. V was clipped by 2 bases and J by 3 bases, with 8 bases between them. A word on this clonotype: What it binds is not known.

The individuals who served as donors were healthy Caucasians living in Russia, aged roughly 6 to 90. The clonotype was recovered from a woman between 25 and 40 years old in good health. The sample comprised blood. The chain uses TRBV30 and TRBJ2-7, with D uncertain. Written as DNA, the CDR3 is TGTGCCTGGAGTATGGGGAACTACGAGCAGTACTTC. It encodes CAWSMGNYEQYF.